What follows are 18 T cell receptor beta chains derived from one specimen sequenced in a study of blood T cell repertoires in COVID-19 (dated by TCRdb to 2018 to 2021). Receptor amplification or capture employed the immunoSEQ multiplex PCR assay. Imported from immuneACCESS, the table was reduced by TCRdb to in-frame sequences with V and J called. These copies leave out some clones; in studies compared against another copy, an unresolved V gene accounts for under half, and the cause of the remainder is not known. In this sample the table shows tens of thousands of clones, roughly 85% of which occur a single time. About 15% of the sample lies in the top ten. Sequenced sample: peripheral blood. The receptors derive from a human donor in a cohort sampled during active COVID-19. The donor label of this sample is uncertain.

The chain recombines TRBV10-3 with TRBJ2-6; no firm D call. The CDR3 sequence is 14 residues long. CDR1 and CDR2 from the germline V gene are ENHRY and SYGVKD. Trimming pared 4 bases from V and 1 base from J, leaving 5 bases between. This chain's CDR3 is CAISVSSGANVLTF. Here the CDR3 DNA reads TGTGCCATCAGTGTTTCTTCTGGGGCCAACGTCCTGACTTTC.

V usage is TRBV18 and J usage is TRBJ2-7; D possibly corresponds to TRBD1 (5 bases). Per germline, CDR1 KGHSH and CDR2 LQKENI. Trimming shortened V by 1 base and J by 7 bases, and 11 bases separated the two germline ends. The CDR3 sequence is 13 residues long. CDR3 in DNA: TGTGCCAGCTCACCACGAAAGGGGCAGGAGCAGTACTTC. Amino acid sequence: CASSPRKGQEQYF.

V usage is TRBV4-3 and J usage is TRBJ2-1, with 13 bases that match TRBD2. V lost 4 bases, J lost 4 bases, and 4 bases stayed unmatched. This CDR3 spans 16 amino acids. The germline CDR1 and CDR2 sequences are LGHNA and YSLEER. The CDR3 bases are TGCGCCAGCAGCCGAGAACTAGCGGGGGGGTACAATGAGCAGTTCTTC. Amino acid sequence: CASSRELAGGYNEQFF.

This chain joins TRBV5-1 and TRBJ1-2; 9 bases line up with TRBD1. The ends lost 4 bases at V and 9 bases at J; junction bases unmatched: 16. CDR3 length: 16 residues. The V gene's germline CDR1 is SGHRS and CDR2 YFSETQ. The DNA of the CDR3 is TGCGCCAGCAGCCGACTTACAGGGGGCCCGGGGAGAAGCTACACCTTC. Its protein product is CASSRLTGGPGRSYTF.

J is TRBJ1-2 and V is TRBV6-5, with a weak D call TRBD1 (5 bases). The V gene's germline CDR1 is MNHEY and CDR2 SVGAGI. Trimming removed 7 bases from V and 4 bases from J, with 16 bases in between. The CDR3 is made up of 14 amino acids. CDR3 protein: CASTGGGRSYGYTF. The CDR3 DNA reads TGTGCCAGCACCGGTGGGGGGAGAAGCTATGGCTACACCTTC.

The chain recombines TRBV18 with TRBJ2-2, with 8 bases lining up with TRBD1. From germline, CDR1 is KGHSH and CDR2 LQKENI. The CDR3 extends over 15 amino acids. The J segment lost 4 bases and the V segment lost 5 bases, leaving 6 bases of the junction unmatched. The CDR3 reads CASSSTGAGTGELFF. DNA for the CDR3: TGTGCCAGCTCATCGACAGGGGCCGGCACCGGGGAGCTGTTTTTT.

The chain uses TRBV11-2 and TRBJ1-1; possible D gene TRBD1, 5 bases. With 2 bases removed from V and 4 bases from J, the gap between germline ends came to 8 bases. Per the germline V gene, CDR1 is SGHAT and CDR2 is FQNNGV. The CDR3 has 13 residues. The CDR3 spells CASSLTGGTEAFF. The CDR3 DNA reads TGTGCCAGCAGCTTAACCGGGGGCACTGAAGCTTTCTTT.

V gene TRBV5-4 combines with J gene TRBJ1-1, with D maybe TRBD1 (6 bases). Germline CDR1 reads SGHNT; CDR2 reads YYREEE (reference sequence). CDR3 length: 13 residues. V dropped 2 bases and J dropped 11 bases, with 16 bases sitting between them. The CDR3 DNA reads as TGTGCCAGCAGCTTTTTAGGGGGGGCGAGGGCTTTCTTT. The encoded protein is CASSFLGGARAFF.

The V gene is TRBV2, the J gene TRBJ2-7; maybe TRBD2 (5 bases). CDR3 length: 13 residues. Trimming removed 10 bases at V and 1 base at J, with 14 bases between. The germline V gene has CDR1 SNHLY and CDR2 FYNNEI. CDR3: CAIEEVGSYEQYF. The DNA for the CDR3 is TGTGCCATAGAGGAGGTGGGTTCCTACGAGCAGTACTTC.

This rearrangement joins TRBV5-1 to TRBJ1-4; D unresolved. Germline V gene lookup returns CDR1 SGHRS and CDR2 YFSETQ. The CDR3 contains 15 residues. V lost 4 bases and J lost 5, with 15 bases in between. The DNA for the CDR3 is TGCGCCAGCAGCCCCTCCGGGTCTTCAAATGAAAAACTGTTTTTT. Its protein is CASSPSGSSNEKLFF.

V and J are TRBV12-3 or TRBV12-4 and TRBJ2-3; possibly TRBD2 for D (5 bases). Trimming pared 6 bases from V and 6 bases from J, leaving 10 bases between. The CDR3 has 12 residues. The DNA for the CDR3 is TGTGCCAGCAGCACCACGGGGGATACGCAGTATTTT. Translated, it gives CASSTTGDTQYF.

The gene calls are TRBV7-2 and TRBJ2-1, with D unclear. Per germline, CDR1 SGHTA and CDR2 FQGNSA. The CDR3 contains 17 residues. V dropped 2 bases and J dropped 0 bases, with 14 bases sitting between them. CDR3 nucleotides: TGTGCCAGCAGCTTAAGTGTAGGCCGGAGCTCCTACAATGAGCAGTTCTTC. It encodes CASSLSVGRSSYNEQFF.

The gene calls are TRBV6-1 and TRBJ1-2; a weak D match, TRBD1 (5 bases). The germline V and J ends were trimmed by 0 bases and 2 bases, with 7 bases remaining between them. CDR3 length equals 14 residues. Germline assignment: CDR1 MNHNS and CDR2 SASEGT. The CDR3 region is CASSEASGNYGYTF. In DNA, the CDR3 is TGTGCCAGCAGTGAAGCATCAGGGAACTATGGCTACACCTTC.

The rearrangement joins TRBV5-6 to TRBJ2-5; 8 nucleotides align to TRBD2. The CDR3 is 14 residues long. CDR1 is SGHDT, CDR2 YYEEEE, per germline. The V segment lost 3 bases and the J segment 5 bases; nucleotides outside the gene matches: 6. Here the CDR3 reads CASSSPGRGETQYF. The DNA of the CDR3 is TGTGCCAGCAGCTCCCCCGGGAGGGGGGAGACCCAGTACTTC.

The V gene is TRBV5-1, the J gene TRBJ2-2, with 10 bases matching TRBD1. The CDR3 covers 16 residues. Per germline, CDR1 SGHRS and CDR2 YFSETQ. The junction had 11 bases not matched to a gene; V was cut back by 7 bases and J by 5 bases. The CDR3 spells CASCLTGGLSTGELFF. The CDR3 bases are TGCGCCAGCTGCCTGACAGGGGGCTTAAGTACCGGGGAGCTGTTTTTT.

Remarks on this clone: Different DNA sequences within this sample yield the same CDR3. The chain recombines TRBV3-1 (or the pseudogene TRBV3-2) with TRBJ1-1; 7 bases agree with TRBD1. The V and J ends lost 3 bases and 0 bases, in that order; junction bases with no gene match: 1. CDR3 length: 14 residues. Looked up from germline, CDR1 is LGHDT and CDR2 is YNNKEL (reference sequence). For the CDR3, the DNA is TGTGCCAGCAGCCAGGGACAGATGAACACTGAAGCTTTCTTT. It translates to CASSQGQMNTEAFF.

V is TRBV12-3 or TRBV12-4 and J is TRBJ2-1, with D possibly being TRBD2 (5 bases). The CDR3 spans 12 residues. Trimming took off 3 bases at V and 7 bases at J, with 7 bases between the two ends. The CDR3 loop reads CASSFTGNEQFF. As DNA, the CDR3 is TGTGCCAGCAGTTTTACGGGAAATGAGCAGTTCTTC.

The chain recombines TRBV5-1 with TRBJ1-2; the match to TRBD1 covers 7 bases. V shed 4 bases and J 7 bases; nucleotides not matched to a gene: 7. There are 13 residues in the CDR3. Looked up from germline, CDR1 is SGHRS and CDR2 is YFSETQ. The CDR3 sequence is CASSVETGLGYTF. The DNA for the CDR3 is TGCGCCAGCAGCGTAGAGACAGGGCTTGGCTACACCTTC.